This TCR beta chain emerged from a study of CD8 T cells in Susac syndrome. With random hexamers, roughly 0.45 to 1 ug RNA was reverse transcribed. MiXCR, applied by TCRdb to the immunoSEQ multiplex PCR reads, yields one record per CDR3 protein. The sample shows some 96,000 distinct CDR3 sequences, 90% to 95% of them seen only once. Trimming shortened V by 5 bases and J by 3 bases, and 11 bases separated the two germline ends. The CDR3 sequence is 14 residues long. CDR1 and CDR2 (germline): SEHNR, FQNEAQ (reference sequence). This clonotype occurred once. This TCR was recovered from a human donor with Susac syndrome. The chain links TRBV7-9 to TRBJ2-1; D is perhaps TRBD2 (5 bases). Sequencing input: CD4+ T cells from PBMCs. The CDR3 here is CASSQTAGYNEQFF. The CDR3 nucleotides read TGTGCCAGCAGCCAAACGGCGGGCTACAATGAGCAGTTCTTC.